The entry below gives a single T cell receptor beta chain sequence along with its context. Its antigen is unidentified. The entry originates in a study of graft-versus-host responses after intestinal transplantation. On the study more broadly: Recipients obtained multivisceral, liver-intestinal, or isolated intestinal transplants. The recipients all started with anti-thymocyte globulin induction and then took tacrolimus and steroids for approximately 3 years. Regarding the study as a whole: GvH clonotypes were identified within recipient marrow, with a subset emerging first in ileum or blood.

Some clones are missing from TCRdb's copy, which holds only in-frame ones; the method was immunoSEQ multiplex PCR. The sample includes tens of thousands of clones, roughly nine tenths of them seen just once. Trimming pared 5 bases from V and 0 bases from J, leaving 16 bases between. This CDR3 is 16 amino acids long. CDR1 and CDR2 from the germline V gene are SGHDT and YYEEEE. This sequence joins TRBV5-6 and TRBJ2-3; tentatively, D is TRBD2 (5 bases). This TCR came from a human donor who received an intestinal transplant. Sequencing was performed on unstimulated CD8+ T cells sorted from spleen or lymph node cells, taken before intestinal transplant. Written as DNA, the CDR3 is TGTGCCAGCAGTTGGGCTCGAGCGGATAGCACAGATACGCAGTATTTT. Translation: CASSWARADSTDTQYF. Full variable domain (remainder filled in from reference TRBV5-6 and TRBJ2-3): DAGVTQSPTHLIKTRGQQVTLRCSPKSGHDTVSWYQQALGQGPQFIFQYYEEEERQRGNFPDRFSGHQFPNYSSELNVNALLLGDSALYLCASSWARADSTDTQYFGPGTRLTVL.